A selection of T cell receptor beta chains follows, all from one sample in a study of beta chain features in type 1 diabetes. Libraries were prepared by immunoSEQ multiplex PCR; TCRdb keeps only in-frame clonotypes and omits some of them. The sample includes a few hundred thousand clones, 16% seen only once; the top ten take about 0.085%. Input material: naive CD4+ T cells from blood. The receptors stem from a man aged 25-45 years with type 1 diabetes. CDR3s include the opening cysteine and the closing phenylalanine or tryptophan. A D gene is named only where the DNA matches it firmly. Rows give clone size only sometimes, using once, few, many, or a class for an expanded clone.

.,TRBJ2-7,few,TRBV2,TGTGCCAGCGGGGGGACGCAGGCCTCCTACGAGCAGTACTTC,CASGGTQASYEQYF
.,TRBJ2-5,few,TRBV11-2,TGTGCCAGCAGCTTGGCCCGGGTTTCGTCAGAGACCCAGTACTTC,CASSLARVSSETQYF
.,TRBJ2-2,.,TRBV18,TGTGCCAGCTCACCCGCGGGACTCCCCTCCGGGGAGCTGTTTTTT,CASSPAGLPSGELFF
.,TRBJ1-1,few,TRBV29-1,TGCAGCCTAGAAAACCACCTGAACACTGAAGCTTTCTTT,CSLENHLNTEAFF
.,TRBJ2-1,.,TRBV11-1,TGTGCCAGCAGCCCTAGCGAGGCGTACAATGAGCAGTTCTTC,CASSPSEAYNEQFF
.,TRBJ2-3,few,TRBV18,TGTGCCAGCTCACCAGAGCCGGGCACAGATACGCAGTATTTT,CASSPEPGTDTQYF
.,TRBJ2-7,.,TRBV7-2,TGTGCCAGCAGCTTAGAACTGAGGACTCGATCCTACGAGCAGTACTTC,CASSLELRTRSYEQYF
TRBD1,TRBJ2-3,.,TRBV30,TGTGCCTGGACTCCAGGGGGCCACACAGATACGCAGTATTTT,CAWTPGGHTDTQYF
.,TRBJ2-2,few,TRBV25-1,TGTGCCAGCAGTGAATTTAACCGGATCGGACGCACCGGGGAGCTGTTTTTT,CASSEFNRIGRTGELFF
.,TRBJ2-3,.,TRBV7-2,TGTGCCAGCACCACAGTCGTTGGCACAGATACGCAGTATTTT,CASTTVVGTDTQYF
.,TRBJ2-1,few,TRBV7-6,TGTGCCAGCAGCTTACTGGGTAGCGGATATATCAATGAGCAGTTCTTC,CASSLLGSGYINEQFF
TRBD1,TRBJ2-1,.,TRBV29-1,TGCAGCGTTGTTCGGCAGGGGGCCAATGAGCAGTTCTTC,CSVVRQGANEQFF
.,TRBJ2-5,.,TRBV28,TGTGCCAGCAGTTCAGGACCGCGGGAGACCCAGTACTTC,CASSSGPRETQYF
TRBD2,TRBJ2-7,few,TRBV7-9,TGTGCCACAGCGGGGCACTCACCGGGCGACTACGAGCAGTACTTC,CATAGHSPGDYEQYF
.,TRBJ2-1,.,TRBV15,TGTGCCACCAGCATTGGCCTCCAGGGTGGAAATGAGCAGTTCTTC,CATSIGLQGGNEQFF
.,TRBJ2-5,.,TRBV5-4,TGTGCCAGCAGCTTGGCAGTGGCTCAAGAGACCCAGTACTTC,CASSLAVAQETQYF
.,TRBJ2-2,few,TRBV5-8,TGTGCCAGCAGGGACCGGAACACCGGGGAGCTGTTTTTT,CASRDRNTGELFF
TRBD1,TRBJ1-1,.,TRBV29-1,TGCAGCCCGCTCCGGACAGGGAAGAACACTGAAGCTTTCTTT,CSPLRTGKNTEAFF